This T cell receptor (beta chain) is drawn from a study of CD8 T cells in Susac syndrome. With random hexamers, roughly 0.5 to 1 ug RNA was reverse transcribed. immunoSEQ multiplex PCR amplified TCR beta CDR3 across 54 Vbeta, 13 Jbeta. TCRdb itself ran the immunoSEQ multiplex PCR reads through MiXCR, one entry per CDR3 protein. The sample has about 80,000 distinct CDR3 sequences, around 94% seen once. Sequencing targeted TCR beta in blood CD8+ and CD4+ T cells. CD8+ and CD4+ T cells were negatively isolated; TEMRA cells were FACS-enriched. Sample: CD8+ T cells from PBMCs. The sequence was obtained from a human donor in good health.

The CDR3 spells CATNEGNTEAFF. The CDR3 nucleotides are TGTGCCACCAACGAAGGGAACACTGAAGCTTTCTTT. The V and J genes are TRBV15 and TRBJ1-1; no clear D gene. Trimming pared 7 bases from V and 1 base from J, leaving 7 bases between. Germline CDR1 and CDR2: LNHNV and YYDKDF (reference sequence). This CDR3 comprises 12 residues. Combining the CDR3 with reference TRBV15 and TRBJ1-1 gives the whole variable domain DAMVIQNPRYQVTQFGKPVTLSCSQTLNHNVMYWYQQKSSQAPKLLFHYYDKDFNNEADTPDNFQSRRPNTSFCFLDIRSPGLGDTAMYLCATNEGNTEAFFGQGTRLTVV.